This passage covers 3 T cell receptor beta chains from one sample sequenced in a study of regulatory T cells in long-lasting Graves disease (dated by TCRdb to the early 2020s). The time point label, read with the paper, signifies: newly diagnosed GD, antithyroid drugs for less than 3 months. For both TCR sequencing and RNA sequencing, RNA was extracted from PBMCs in TRIzol. The receptor library was made with multiplex PCR. Instrument used: Illumina HiSeq 4000. TCR beta libraries were built with iRepertoire HTBI primers and Arm-PCR amplification of CDR3 regions. TCRdb trimmed public reads at Q25 via fastp, called clones via MiXCR and kept in-frame beta chains. Each CDR3 protein gets just one entry, which takes the most common genes and DNA from the rows behind it. The sample yields over 500,000 distinct CDR3 sequences; around 16% were counted once. The biggest ten clones account for around 13% of the sample.

These data also formed part of another study, on T cells in Graves' hyperthyroidism and ophthalmopathy.

Here the sequenced sample was peripheral blood mononuclear cells (PBMCs), taken at new diagnosis, from a patient treated with antithyroid drugs. These receptors all stem from a young man with Graves disease. Donor details come from another sample of the same person, matched by shared clones.

In this sample, this clonotype turned up many times. The chain couples TRBV20-1 to TRBJ1-1; no clear D gene. The V gene's germline CDR1 is DFQATT and CDR2 SNEGSKA (reference sequence). Trimming removed 6 bases from V and 2 bases from J, with 19 bases in between. This CDR3 has 15 amino acids. In DNA, the CDR3 is TGCAGTGCCAGTTCTGGGCGGCAGGTCAACACTGAAGCTTTCTTT. Residues: CSASSGRQVNTEAFF.

With regard to this clonotype: This may come from a read error, since a much larger clone is one base off. V and J are TRBV6-2 or TRBV6-3 and TRBJ1-2; TRBD1 is a possible D gene (5 bases). V was pared by 8 bases and J by 0 bases, with 13 bases between. Germline CDR1 MNHEY, CDR2 SVGEGT. The CDR3 has 14 amino acids. CDR3: CASGHRSANYGYTF. CDR3 sequence (DNA): TGTGCCAGCGGCCACAGGTCCGCTAACTATGGCTACACCTTC.

With regard to this clonotype: A much larger clone lies one base from this, so it may be a read error. The rearrangement uses TRBV7-3 and TRBJ2-5, with 8 bases that match TRBD2. Germline CDR1 SGHTA, CDR2 FQGTGA. The CDR3 covers 16 residues. The CDR3 region is CASSLTASGLKEAQYF. The CDR3 DNA reads as TGTGCCAGCAGCTTAACGGCTAGCGGGCTAAAAGAGGCCCAGTACTTC.